This T cell receptor beta chain comes out of a study of cytomegalovirus exposure and HLA in healthy donors. Study details: The same platform was used for the 130 or so validation repertoires and the roughly 670 first-cohort repertoires, a later analysis reported. Study-level findings and limits: Rare sequences made up most TCRs, while some public TCRs were found in many donors. A list of 164 TCR beta chains associated with cytomegalovirus was given. A subsequent analysis found that TCR clusters from the first cohort also tended to co-occur in the 90 to 150 validation repertoires, with roughly 95% of cluster scores above 0.

Looked up from germline, CDR1 is MGHRA and CDR2 is YSYEKL. The CDR3 has 14 amino acids. The method was immunoSEQ multiplex PCR; TCRdb's version includes in-frame clones alone and lacks a portion of them. The sample shows approximately 270,000 clones, roughly 85% of them seen only once. On this clone itself: Its antigen is unknown.

The sequencing sample was made of PBMCs. V gene TRBV4-1 combines with J gene TRBJ1-1, with 8 bases matching TRBD1. The receptor's source is a woman between 18 and 30 years old in good health and CMV-seronegative. DNA for the CDR3: TGCGCGAGCGGCCCCCGGACAGGGAGAACTGAAGCTTTCTTT. It translates to CASGPRTGRTEAFF.